A selection of T cell receptor beta chains follows, all from one sample in a study of T cell repertoires in cytomegalovirus infection. Antigen specificity for these receptors is unknown. TCRdb analysed the reads with MiXCR anew, one entry per CDR3 protein. The data contain 360,000 or so distinct CDR3 sequences, roughly 36% of them singletons. The sequences come from cultured PBMCs, collected from culture after CMV antigen stimulation. The receptors stem from a human donor in good health (CMV status not recorded). Some clones in this sample may be carry-over from other donors' samples. CDR3s include the opening cysteine and the closing phenylalanine or tryptophan.

v_gene: TRBV4-1; CDR3aa: CASSQGQHYGYTF
v_gene: TRBV12-3/TRBV12-4; CDR3aa: CASGSLDTQYF
v_gene: TRBV11-2; CDR3aa: CASSLRISSTDTQYF
v_gene: TRBV10-1; CDR3aa: CASSESVRPSGTTYQETQYF
v_gene: TRBV7-2; CDR3aa: CASSLHSRPWRQYF
v_gene: TRBV6-6; CDR3aa: CASSEGVGGELFF
v_gene: TRBV20-1; CDR3aa: CSARSKGRGEKLFF
v_gene: TRBV19; CDR3aa: CASKPSGSPDTQYF
v_gene: TRBV5-4; CDR3aa: CASSAGLAGAQWFF
v_gene: TRBV12-3/TRBV12-4; CDR3aa: CASSFSASGRARETQYF
v_gene: TRBV27; CDR3aa: CASSLFTRRERETQYF
v_gene: TRBV10-1; CDR3aa: CASQNGQGITDTQYF
v_gene: TRBV10-3; CDR3aa: CAISESNGNTEAFF
v_gene: TRBV11-3; CDR3aa: CASSPRDRRSDWSIEQFF
v_gene: TRBV11-2; CDR3aa: CASRATSGSGSTGELFF
v_gene: TRBV10-3; CDR3aa: CAISESAGQGGSDGYTF
v_gene: TRBV4-1; CDR3aa: CASSQIITTGRYGYTF
v_gene: TRBV6-1; CDR3aa: CASSDLVFANEQFF
v_gene: TRBV27; CDR3aa: CASSLYPSLVETQYF
v_gene: TRBV7-2; CDR3aa: CASSSYPGLPNMAQHF
v_gene: TRBV28; CDR3aa: CASSSGTFSNQPQHF
v_gene: TRBV4-2; CDR3aa: CASSQDLQGPPGYTF
v_gene: TRBV7-8; CDR3aa: CASSLLITGVGNTIYF
v_gene: TRBV20-1; CDR3aa: CSARVGGQQFF
v_gene: TRBV6-1; CDR3aa: CASRLQGYYEQYF
v_gene: TRBV7-2; CDR3aa: CASSHDRGGRNTQYF
v_gene: TRBV19; CDR3aa: CASKSGTSGNNEQFF
v_gene: TRBV6-1; CDR3aa: CASSAWTGQDSTDTQYF
v_gene: TRBV12-3/TRBV12-4; CDR3aa: CASSPRRGYEQYF
v_gene: TRBV29-1; CDR3aa: CSVGIGAGVDAQYF
v_gene: TRBV27; CDR3aa: CASSPRVKAVNYGYTF
v_gene: TRBV2; CDR3aa: CASSEAKGTSGNRNQETQYF
v_gene: TRBV2; CDR3aa: CASIRQRYGYTF
v_gene: TRBV9; CDR3aa: CASSVATMRSGRGQEQFF
v_gene: TRBV7-6; CDR3aa: CANSGEGLFAYEQYF
v_gene: TRBV7-2; CDR3aa: CASSHTGDYEQYF
v_gene: TRBV7-9; CDR3aa: CASSLGAGRTTEAFF
v_gene: TRBV10-3; CDR3aa: CAISGLPDTGELFF
v_gene: TRBV19; CDR3aa: CASSIVVGPHNEQFF
v_gene: TRBV19; CDR3aa: CASSLQGRNYGYTF
v_gene: TRBV6-5; CDR3aa: CASSLLAANTDTQYF
v_gene: TRBV4-3; CDR3aa: CASSQDRGSPSTDTQYF
v_gene: TRBV4-1; CDR3aa: CASSQPPAGDTDTQYF
v_gene: TRBV7-2; CDR3aa: CASSSLDSGELFF
v_gene: TRBV4-1; CDR3aa: CASRGTPGGNQPQHF
v_gene: TRBV7-8; CDR3aa: CASTHPMSGTPTDTQYF
v_gene: TRBV2; CDR3aa: CASSVGANVLTF
v_gene: TRBV7-4; CDR3aa: CASSYLPGQGLNTEAFF
v_gene: TRBV7-2; CDR3aa: CASTSRIVNYGYTF
v_gene: TRBV7-9; CDR3aa: CASRIRGRDTNEKLFF
v_gene: TRBV6-5; CDR3aa: CASSYRAPHYEQYF
v_gene: TRBV7-9; CDR3aa: CASSSTNSNQPQHF
v_gene: TRBV28; CDR3aa: CASSLGPLPHEQFF
v_gene: TRBV28; CDR3aa: CAIGGSWANVLTF
v_gene: TRBV7-2; CDR3aa: CASSLYVGPLNYGYTF
v_gene: TRBV6-1; CDR3aa: CASRGEVSSGNTIYF
v_gene: TRBV7-9; CDR3aa: CASRKTGAGSTEAFF